This TCR beta chain emerged from a study of T-cell memory formation after mild COVID-19. Germline V CDR1 and CDR2: SGHTA, FQGTGA. The CDR3 length is 15 residues. V was pared by 4 bases and J by 4 bases, with 7 bases of the junction left unmatched. One entry per CDR3 protein, called by TCRdb with MiXCR from the 5' RACE reads. The data show 300,000 to 350,000 distinct CDR3 sequences, roughly 13% seen once. This clonotype was detected a few times. The V call is TRBV7-3, the J call TRBJ2-3; 8 bases match TRBD1. The clonotype comes from a man in his late teens or twenties who had mild COVID-19 (a few samples of this study predate the infection). Cell type and time point are not known. Sequencing used PBMCs or a T cell subset sorted from them (not recorded which). The CDR3 coding sequence is TGTGCCAGCAGCTGGCAGGGGGCTAGTGCAGATACGCAGTATTTT. It translates to CASSWQGASADTQYF.